The present T cell receptor (beta chain) was sequenced within a study of T cell clones after liver transplantation. Study-wide background: In this trial, immunosuppression withdrawal was attempted within 2 years of liver transplant. Three of the eight recipients were HCV-positive; the rest had non-autoimmune, non-viral transplant indications.

Trimming took off 0 bases at V and 0 bases at J, with 12 bases between the two ends. Germline values: CDR1 LGHNA, CDR2 YNFKEQ. The CDR3 consists of 17 residues. Note on this clone: Its specificity is not known.

Study-level points and caveats: Post-transplant, graft-donor-reactive CD4 TCRbeta sequences in blood dropped significantly in most of the 8 subjects. A larger donor-reactive than third-party decline suggested partial antigen-specific deletion.

Repertoires were generated with immunoSEQ multiplex PCR, while TCRdb's copy carries only in-frame clones and drops some. The sample shows about 20,000 clones, around 93% of them seen only once. This clonotype was obtained from a human patient who received a liver transplant. Some T cells may arise from the graft donor. The material sequenced was CD8+ T cells from blood, taken less than 26 months after liver transplant. The rearrangement links TRBV4-2 to TRBJ2-1; tentative D call: TRBD2 (6 bases). The CDR3 DNA sequence: TGTGCCAGCAGCCAAGATATCTTCGGGGGCTCCTACAATGAGCAGTTCTTC. Translated, it gives CASSQDIFGGSYNEQFF.